The 19 T cell receptor beta chains below all came from one sample that was sequenced in a study of shared clonotypes between healthy human individuals. Repertoires were generated with immunoSEQ multiplex PCR, while TCRdb's copy carries only in-frame clones and drops some. In the table there are about 1 million clones, around 82% of which are singletons. The sample taken for sequencing was memory CD4+ T cells from PBMCs. Documented subset: CD45RA-negative fraction. The receptors originated from a man aged 18 to 29 in good health. Some clones in this sample may be carry-over from other donors' samples.

V usage is TRBV11-3 and J usage is TRBJ2-2; D possibly corresponds to TRBD2 (6 bases). Trimming stripped 4 bases from V and 1 base from J, with 10 bases between. The CDR3 totals 15 residues. Germline values: CDR1 SGHNT, CDR2 YENEEA. The CDR3 nucleotides read TGTGCCAGCAGCTCCCCTAGCGAGAACACCGGGGAGCTGTTTTTT. Amino acid sequence: CASSSPSENTGELFF. Combining the CDR3 with reference TRBV11-3 and TRBJ2-2 gives the whole variable domain EAGVVQSPRYKIIEKKQPVAFWCNPISGHNTLYWYLQNLGQGPELLIRYENEEAVDDSQLPKDRFSAERLKGVDSTLKIQPAELGDSAVYLCASSSPSENTGELFFGEGSRLTVL.

CDR3 in amino acids: CASSPEGQPNQETQYF. The CDR3 DNA reads as TGCGCCAGCAGCCCGGAGGGCCAGCCGAACCAAGAGACCCAGTACTTC. The chain uses TRBV5-1 and TRBJ2-5; maybe TRBD2 (6 bases). Trimming shortened V by 4 bases and J by 0 bases, and 16 bases separated the two germline ends. The CDR3 length is 16 residues. Per germline, CDR1 SGHRS and CDR2 YFSETQ.

The gene calls are TRBV7-8 and TRBJ2-2, with TRBD2 as a possible D gene (5 bases). CDR3 size: 16 residues. V lost 1 base and J lost 0, with 9 bases in between. Germline CDR1 reads SGHVS; CDR2 reads FQNEAQ. CDR3 in amino acids: CASSLGLASNTGELFF. The CDR3 nucleotides read TGTGCCAGCAGCTTAGGTCTAGCCTCGAACACCGGGGAGCTGTTTTTT.

This clone was picked up many times. Different DNA sequences within this sample yield the same CDR3. The chain joins TRBV30 to TRBJ2-4, with 9 bases that match TRBD1. V lost 3 bases and J lost 8; bases outside the gene matches: 5. CDR1 GTSNPN and CDR2 SVGIG come from the germline V gene (reference sequence). The CDR3 length is 13 residues. CDR3 in DNA: TGTGCCTGGAGCGTGGGACAGGGAGACATTCAGTACTTC. Its protein is CAWSVGQGDIQYF.

This chain connects TRBV6-1 to TRBJ1-2, with D tentatively TRBD1 (5 bases). Per the germline V gene, CDR1 is MNHNS and CDR2 is SASEGT. The CDR3 length is 13 residues. V gave up 3 bases and J gave up 13 bases, with 18 bases separating them. The CDR3 sequence is CASSEGVGTASTF. The CDR3 DNA sequence: TGTGCCAGCAGTGAGGGCGTAGGGACGGCCAGCACCTTC.

The J gene is TRBJ2-2, the V gene TRBV6-1; tentative D call: TRBD1 (5 bases). The germline V gene encodes CDR1 MNHNS and CDR2 SASEGT. The CDR3 contains 15 residues. V dropped 5 bases and J dropped 5 bases, with 15 bases sitting between them. The CDR3 sequence: CASSPLSPGTGELFF. The DNA for the CDR3 is TGTGCCAGCAGTCCCCTTTCCCCAGGGACCGGGGAGCTGTTTTTT.

V is TRBV27 and J is TRBJ2-6, with TRBD1 as a possible D gene (6 bases). CDR1 and CDR2 from the germline V gene are MNHEY and SMNVEV (reference sequence). Between the trimmed V and J ends, which lost 5 bases and 3 bases, there was a span of 29 bases. This CDR3 spans 21 amino acids. This CDR3 reads CASSPLTRGNRTGYGANVLTF. As DNA, the CDR3 is TGTGCCAGCAGTCCCCTCACCAGGGGAAATAGAACCGGGTATGGGGCCAACGTCCTGACTTTC.

This clone occurred once. The chain couples TRBV5-6 to TRBJ2-1; 13 bases align to TRBD2. Trimming removed 4 bases from V and 0 bases from J; junction bases left unmatched: 7. The CDR3 loop spans 18 amino acids. Germline V CDR1 and CDR2: SGHDT, YYEEEE. In DNA form, the CDR3 reads TGTGCCAGCAGCCGTCGACTAGCGGGAGGTAGCTCCTACAATGAGCAGTTCTTC. Protein: CASSRRLAGGSSYNEQFF.

The chain links TRBV7-3 to TRBJ1-1; D is undetermined. V was trimmed by 4 bases and J by 3 bases, leaving 9 bases between them. The CDR3 extends over 13 amino acids. Germline V gives CDR1 SGHTA, CDR2 FQGTGA. CDR3 residues: CASSSYTDTEAFF. The DNA of the CDR3 is TGTGCCAGCAGCTCTTACACGGACACTGAAGCTTTCTTT.

The J gene is TRBJ1-3, the V gene TRBV6-5, with D hard to call. The CDR3 extends over 15 amino acids. CDR1 and CDR2 from the germline V gene are MNHEY and SVGAGI. V was shortened by 6 bases and J by 0 bases, with 12 bases between the two germline ends. This chain's CDR3 is CASRLTFSSGNTIYF. For the CDR3, the DNA is TGTGCCAGCAGGCTGACCTTCAGCTCTGGAAACACCATATATTTT.

The gene calls are TRBV7-8 and TRBJ2-1, with D possibly called TRBD1 or TRBD2 (5 bases each). V shed 3 bases and J shed 6 bases, with 15 bases lying between them. CDR1 is SGHVS, CDR2 FQNEAQ, per germline. This CDR3 comprises 15 residues. The CDR3 coding sequence is TGTGCCAGCAGCTTTCTTGGAGGACACCGCAATGAGCAGTTCTTC. Amino acids: CASSFLGGHRNEQFF.

The chain couples TRBV15 to TRBJ1-3; D possibly corresponds to TRBD1 (5 bases). The CDR3 has 16 residues. Trimming stripped 0 bases from V and 1 base from J, with 10 bases between. Germline CDR1 and CDR2: LNHNV and YYDKDF (reference sequence). The CDR3 is CATSRDQGGSGNTIYF. CDR3 bases: TGTGCCACCAGCAGAGATCAGGGTGGGTCTGGAAACACCATATATTTT.

With respect to this clone: The same CDR3 can be traced to other DNA sequences in this sample. The chain's CDR3 is CASSLDTNYGYTF. The CDR3, as DNA: TGTGCCAGCAGTCTCGACACTAACTATGGCTACACCTTC. The chain carries TRBV6-5 and TRBJ1-2; no clear D. The CDR3 consists of 13 residues. Trimming shortened V by 5 bases and J by 0 bases, and 7 bases separated the two germline ends. Looked up from germline, CDR1 is MNHEY and CDR2 is SVGAGI.

This chain joins TRBV19 and TRBJ1-2; 7 bases fit TRBD1. The V segment lost 11 bases and the J segment 4 bases; nucleotides outside the gene matches: 13. CDR1 is LNHDA and CDR2 is SQIVND in the germline V gene (reference sequence). The CDR3 loop spans 14 amino acids. The CDR3 sequence: CAGQRGHEVYGYTF. The CDR3 coding sequence is TGTGCCGGGCAGAGGGGGCACGAAGTCTATGGCTACACCTTC.

The chain is built from TRBV15 and TRBJ1-1; no clear D. The germline CDR1 and CDR2 sequences are LNHNV and YYDKDF (reference sequence). This CDR3 is 13 amino acids long. V gave up 4 bases and J gave up 5 bases, with 11 bases separating them. The CDR3 spells CATSMITGTEAFF. The DNA for the CDR3 is TGTGCCACCAGCATGATCACGGGAACTGAAGCTTTCTTT.

This clone was counted only a few times. The V call is TRBV6-5, the J call TRBJ2-7; possible D gene TRBD2, 5 bases. CDR3 length equals 12 residues. The V gene's germline CDR1 is MNHEY and CDR2 SVGAGI. Trimming stripped 5 bases from V and 2 bases from J, with 7 bases between. The CDR3 region is CASSGLTYEQYF. The CDR3 DNA reads as TGTGCCAGCAGTGGACTTACCTACGAGCAGTACTTC.

The chain employs TRBV15 and TRBJ2-1; 13 positions match TRBD2. This CDR3 has 17 amino acids. V gave up 10 bases and J gave up 1 base; unmatched junction bases: 10. Germline CDR1 reads LNHNV; CDR2 reads YYDKDF (reference sequence). The CDR3 sequence is CAIDRTSGSSSYNEQFF. For the CDR3, the DNA is TGTGCCATTGATAGGACTAGCGGGAGTAGTTCCTACAATGAGCAGTTCTTC. The full variable domain, in which reference TRBV15 and TRBJ2-1 provide the parts outside the CDR3, is DAMVIQNPRYQVTQFGKPVTLSCSQTLNHNVMYWYQQKSSQAPKLLFHYYDKDFNNEADTPDNFQSRRPNTSFCFLDIRSPGLGDTAMYLCAIDRTSGSSSYNEQFFGPGTRLTVL.

The chain employs TRBV5-5 and TRBJ2-5; no firm D call. V lost 4 bases, J lost 2 bases, and 9 bases lay in between. The CDR3 is 13 amino acids. CDR1 is SGHKS and CDR2 is YYEKEE in the germline V gene (reference sequence). The CDR3 nucleotides are TGTGCCAGCAGCCTGGTGGTGCAAGAGACCCAGTACTTC. Translating gives CASSLVVQETQYF.

The chain employs TRBV5-1 and TRBJ2-6; D is possibly TRBD2 (6 bases). Germline loops: CDR1 SGHRS, CDR2 YFSETQ. The CDR3 extends over 20 amino acids. The V gene lost 4 bases and the J gene lost 0 bases, with 23 bases spanning the gap. In DNA, the CDR3 is TGCGCCAGCAGCACCCGCGGGACCGGTGGGGCTTACTCTGGGGCCAACGTCCTGACTTTC. Translation: CASSTRGTGGAYSGANVLTF. Supplemented by reference TRBV5-1 and TRBJ2-6, the full variable domain reads KAGVTQTPRYLIKTRGQQVTLSCSPISGHRSVSWYQQTPGQGLQFLFEYFSETQRNKGNFPGRFSGRQFSNSRSEMNVSTLELGDSALYLCASSTRGTGGAYSGANVLTFGAGSRLTVL.